The rows below give T cell receptor beta chains drawn from one sample of a study of blood T cell repertoires in COVID-19. Assay used: immunoSEQ multiplex PCR; TCRdb lists only in-frame clones, some missing. The repertoire holds roughly 90,000 clones, with around 86% as singletons. The specimen sequenced was peripheral blood. The receptor set was obtained from a human donor in a cohort sampled during active COVID-19. Each CDR3 is given with its conserved first and last residue. The order of the fields is D gene, J gene, clone size, V gene, CDR3 DNA, CDR3 protein. The D gene is left open where the match is weak. A row's size may be missing; if present it is once, few, many or a size class.

. TRBJ1-2 . TRBV28 TGTGCCAGCAGTAGCCGCTATGGCTACACCTTC CASSSRYGYTF
. TRBJ2-7 . TRBV6-6 TGTGCCAGCGCCGGGCGGGTCACCTACGAGCAGTACTTC CASAGRVTYEQYF
. TRBJ1-6 . TRBV28 TGTGCCAGCAGTGGCGTCAGGGATACAGAATCCTATAATTCACCCCTCCACTTT CASSGVRDTESYNSPLHF
TRBD1 TRBJ1-1 few TRBV27 TGTGCCAGCAGTTTATTCAGTGACCCGACGACAGGGACCAAAGCTTTCTTT CASSLFSDPTTGTKAFF
. TRBJ2-1 . TRBV4-1 TGCGCCAGCAGCCTAACAAGCAATGAGCAGTTCTTC CASSLTSNEQFF
TRBD1 TRBJ1-1 . TRBV3-1/TRBV3-2 TGTGCCAGCAGCTGGGGACAGAATGAAGCTTTCTTT CASSWGQNEAFF
TRBD1 TRBJ1-5 few TRBV27 TGTGCCAGCAGTTCCCTGGACAGGGGTGGCAATCAGCCCCAGCATTTT CASSSLDRGGNQPQHF
. TRBJ1-1 few TRBV7-2 TGTGCCAGCAGCTTGGGGGCAGGGGCGGTGAACACTGAAGCTTTCTTT CASSLGAGAVNTEAFF
. TRBJ2-5 . TRBV5-1 TGCGCCAGCAGCTTGAGTACGGGAGAAGAGACCCAGTACTTC CASSLSTGEETQYF
TRBD2 TRBJ2-3 . TRBV7-2 TGTGCCAGCAGCACCAGACTAGCGGGAGTGGATACGCAGTATTTT CASSTRLAGVDTQYF
. TRBJ2-1 . TRBV19 TGTGCCAGTAAGACAGAAACCTACAATGAGCAGTTCTTC CASKTETYNEQFF
. TRBJ2-5 . TRBV7-9 TGTGCCAGCAGCTTATGGATACGACCAGCAGGGGGGGAGACCCAGTACTTC CASSLWIRPAGGETQYF
TRBD1 TRBJ1-6 . TRBV5-5 TGTGCCAGCAGCCTTTTTCTTCCGGGACAGGGGACGGCAGCTTCACCCCTCCACTTT CASSLFLPGQGTAASPLHF
. TRBJ2-3 once TRBV7-3 TGTGCCAGCAGCCCCTCTTTTTCAGATACGCAGTATTTT CASSPSFSDTQYF
. TRBJ1-1 . TRBV5-4 TGTGCCAGCAGCTTGGAGATGACAGGGAACACTGAAGCTTTCTTT CASSLEMTGNTEAFF
. TRBJ1-4 . TRBV9 TGTGCCAGCAGCGTAGCATTGAGTTATGAAAAACTGTTTTTT CASSVALSYEKLFF
. TRBJ2-7 . TRBV3-1/TRBV3-2 TGTGCCAGCAGCCTTAGCGAACCCTACGAGCAGTACTTC CASSLSEPYEQYF
. TRBJ1-3 . TRBV10-1 TGCGCCAGCAGCAGGGGAGAGACTGGAAACACCATATATTTT CASSRGETGNTIYF
TRBD2 TRBJ2-3 . TRBV5-6 TGTGCCAGCAGCTTGCGAGTACTAGCGGGGATCACAGATACGCAGTATTTT CASSLRVLAGITDTQYF
. TRBJ1-1 . TRBV10-1 TGCGCCAGCAGTGATGGAGGCCCCCTCACTGAAGCTTTCTTT CASSDGGPLTEAFF
. TRBJ1-3 . TRBV15 TGTGCCACCAGCAGAGCCGGGACTACTGGAAACACCATATATTTT CATSRAGTTGNTIYF
TRBD2 TRBJ2-5 once TRBV18 TGTGCCAGCTCACCTAATAGCGGGAGACTAGAGACCCAGTACTTC CASSPNSGRLETQYF
TRBD1 TRBJ1-1 . TRBV18 TGTGCCAGCTCACCACGCCCCGGGACAGGGATGGACACTGAAGCTTTCTTT CASSPRPGTGMDTEAFF
. TRBJ2-6 . TRBV2 TGTGCCAGCAGCGCGCTAGGCACTGGGGCCAACGTCCTGACTTTC CASSALGTGANVLTF
. TRBJ2-1 . TRBV28 TGTGCCAGCAGGGGGAGCTCCTACAATGAGCAGTTCTTC CASRGSSYNEQFF
TRBD1 TRBJ1-1 . TRBV30 TGTGCCTGGAGTGGACAGGGTGGGACTGAAGCTTTCTTT CAWSGQGGTEAFF
. TRBJ1-3 . TRBV3-1/TRBV3-2 TGTGCCAGCAGCCAAGCGGGAGGGTACTCTGGAAACACCATATATTTT CASSQAGGYSGNTIYF
TRBD1 TRBJ2-5 . TRBV10-3 TGTGCCATCAGTGAGTCGGCGGCAGGGGGCCAGACCCAGTACTTC CAISESAAGGQTQYF
. TRBJ2-7 few TRBV4-1 TGCGCCAGCAGCCACACTAGCTACGAGCAGTACTTC CASSHTSYEQYF
. TRBJ2-2 . TRBV24-1 TGTGCCACCGGCCGGGACTCTAACACCGGGGAGCTGTTTTTT CATGRDSNTGELFF
. TRBJ2-3 . TRBV5-1 TGCGCCAGCAGTTCTCCAAGCGGGAGCACAGATACGCAGTATTTT CASSSPSGSTDTQYF
. TRBJ2-2 . TRBV5-1 TGCGCCAGCAGCTTAAACCCGACGGCGGGCACCGGGGAGCTGTTTTTT CASSLNPTAGTGELFF
TRBD1 TRBJ2-5 . TRBV5-1 TGCGCCAGCAGCTTTGGGACAGGCCAAGAGACCCAGTACTTC CASSFGTGQETQYF
TRBD2 TRBJ2-1 . TRBV7-8 TGTGCCAGCAGCTTAGGGGTCGTTGGGACTAGCGGGAGGGTTAAAAAGTACAATGAGCAGTTCTTC CASSLGVVGTSGRVKKYNEQFF
. TRBJ2-2 once TRBV7-6 TGTGCCAGCAGCTGGGAGTTAGCCGGGGAGCTGTTTTTT CASSWELAGELFF
. TRBJ2-3 . TRBV6-7 TGTGCCAGCAGTTTCCCAAAGGTTACTAGCCCTAGAGGGTCCGCCCAGCAGTATTTT CASSFPKVTSPRGSAQQYF
. TRBJ2-1 . TRBV3-1/TRBV3-2 TGTGCCAGCAGCCAGGGGGGGCGAGAGCAGTTCTTC CASSQGGREQFF
. TRBJ2-1 . TRBV27 TGTGCCAGCAGTTTATACGGGAGTCGGAATGAGCAGTTCTTC CASSLYGSRNEQFF
. TRBJ2-5 once TRBV7-7 TGTGCTAGCAGCAAGGCGGATAGGGAGACCCAGTACTTC CASSKADRETQYF
. TRBJ2-5 . TRBV27 TGTGCCAGCAGTTTACTCCCCGGGGGAGGGGGAGAGACCCAGTACTTC CASSLLPGGGGETQYF
TRBD1 TRBJ1-5 few TRBV18 TGTGCCAGCTCACCGCCGGGACAGGGGTATCAGCCCCAGCATTTT CASSPPGQGYQPQHF
TRBD2 TRBJ2-1 . TRBV24-1 TGTGCCGTCTCTGGGCGAGCGGGAGGCCATGAGCAGTTCTTC CAVSGRAGGHEQFF
TRBD1 TRBJ1-4 . TRBV11-2 TGTGCCAGCAGCTTAATCGGACAGGGAGGAAAACTGTTTTTT CASSLIGQGGKLFF
. TRBJ1-5 . TRBV30 TGTGCCTGGAGCTTCGTCGATCAGCCCCAGCATTTT CAWSFVDQPQHF
TRBD1 TRBJ1-2 many TRBV28 TGTGCCAGCAGCTTATTCCCCGGGACAGGGGAATATGGCTACACCTTC CASSLFPGTGEYGYTF
. TRBJ1-1 . TRBV7-2 TGTGCCAGCAGCTTTTCGAGGGGGGGAACGACTGAAGCTTTCTTT CASSFSRGGTTEAFF
. TRBJ2-1 few TRBV9 TGTGCCAGCGGGAGTGAGCAGTTCTTC CASGSEQFF
TRBD1 TRBJ1-2 . TRBV6-2/TRBV6-3 TGTGCCAGCAGCCTCAGGGGGGATTGGGCGGGCCACTATGGCTACACCTTC CASSLRGDWAGHYGYTF
. TRBJ2-6 . TRBV6-5 TGTGCCAGCACTTCGGACAGCTCTGGGGCCAACGTCCTGACTTTC CASTSDSSGANVLTF
TRBD1 TRBJ2-2 . TRBV28 TGTGCCAGCAGCCGAACAGGGGATAACACCGGGGAGCTGTTTTTT CASSRTGDNTGELFF
TRBD2 TRBJ2-2 . TRBV11-2 TGTGCCAGCAGCTTAGCTAGCGGTAACACCGGGGAGCTGTTTTTT CASSLASGNTGELFF
. TRBJ1-1 . TRBV5-1 TGCGCCAGCAGCTTGACAGCCGGGAACACTGAAGCTTTCTTT CASSLTAGNTEAFF
TRBD2 TRBJ2-2 . TRBV3-1/TRBV3-2 TGTGCCAGCAGCCAAGACTCGGGGGGCGGGGAGCTGTTTTTT CASSQDSGGGELFF
TRBD2 TRBJ2-1 once TRBV27 TGTGCCAGCAGTTTAGGGAGGGCTTGGGACAATGAGCAGTTCTTC CASSLGRAWDNEQFF